This T cell receptor (beta chain) was captured by sequencing in a study of blood T cells in healthy people across ages (dated by TCRdb to the mid-2010s). In terms of the full investigation: Template switching captured roughly one uniquely barcoded TCR beta cDNA molecule per two T cells in model experiments. Using deep sequencing normalized with unique cDNA molecular identifiers, the study measured how TCR beta repertoire diversity changes with age. Donors were grouped into four age groups: young (average roughly 17 years), middle-aged (about 38), aged (roughly 62) and long-lived (approximately 78). Donors of different ages were randomly distributed across sequencing lanes to avoid experimental bias. For two donors (one aged 18 to 30 and one aged 80 or older), the study analyzed two additional independent replicas of 1 million unique cDNA reads from the same blood draw. On the study overall, not on this receptor specifically: Estimates of total diversity based on one million sequenced T cells were considered lower bounds and underestimates. The long-lived group showed more naive CD4+ T cells, fewer expanded clones and increased TCR diversity than the aged group, suggesting age selection. As age increased, observed TCR beta diversity per million T cells dropped in a roughly linear way, and a significant reduction was already evident by age about 36. Conclusive comparison of naive and antigen-experienced compartments was prevented by the profiling of bulk unsorted PBMCs. Donor CMV infection status was unknown, potentially confounding age-related changes in expanded clonotypes. There was a strong correlation between observed TCR beta diversity and the percentage of naive T cells measured by flow cytometry.

Details on this clonotype: Its cognate antigen has yet to be identified. No qualities accompany the bases; no much larger clone lies one base away.

The library was built by means of 5' RACE. Sequencing was carried out with an Illumina HiSeq 2500. A second roughly 6 to 11 cycle PCR used a sample-barcoded 5' primer and a J-beta primer mix. A template-switch 5' adaptor carrying 12 random nucleotides introduced a unique molecular identifier onto each TCR beta cDNA molecule. Each sample yielded at least 3 million CDR3-containing paired-end reads. All of the RNA was converted into first-strand cDNA using the Mint cDNA synthesis kit, with a TRBC-specific oligonucleotide serving as the primer. After uracil-DNA glycosylase treatment, a first 18-cycle PCR used universal primers M1SS and BC2_uni_R on all cDNA. The original pipeline was this. Normalization of each sample was performed by random selection of 1 million high-quality reads, each carrying a distinct molecular identifier. Reads with shared molecular identifiers were discarded instead of being binned into consensus sequences. MiTCR, run with a Q25 quality threshold and the strictest error-elimination algorithm, handled CDR3 identification, clonotype clustering and error correction. Lower-bound total TCR beta diversity was estimated with a nonparametric unseen species model using Euler transformation. TCRdb reprocessing: public reads trimmed at Q25 with fastp, clones called with MiXCR, in-frame beta chains kept. Each record represents a unique CDR3 protein, reported with the most common genes and DNA among its rows. The V and J calls and clone size come from TCRdb's table, not from the authors' own analysis. The sample table shows about 1.5 million distinct CDR3 sequences, and approximately 40% are seen once. The ten largest clonotypes hold 7% to 9% of the sample.

Systemically healthy Caucasian individuals from Russia, 39 in total and aged about 6 to 95 years, were included as donors. Ten milliliters of peripheral blood were collected from each donor into EDTA-treated Vacutainer tubes. Ficoll-Paque density-gradient centrifugation was used to isolate PBMCs, with at least 7 million per sample. Trizol reagent was used to extract total RNA from PBMCs, with at least 6 micrograms per sample. Naive CD45RAhigh/CD27high T cell percentages were measured by flow cytometry on a PBMC aliquot from every donor. The source of this sequence is a woman younger than 30 in good health. The sample taken for sequencing was blood.

The nucleotide sequence reads TGTGCCAGCAGCGTTGAGGCGGGCATCCAAGAGACCCAGTACTTC. This gives the protein CASSVEAGIQETQYF. The V gene is TRBV9 and the J gene is TRBJ2-5; possibly the D gene is TRBD2, per 5 matching bases. CDR1 SGDLS and CDR2 YYNGEE are derived from the germline V gene. From its cysteine to its phenylalanine, the CDR3 spans 15 amino acids. The only DNA kept is the CDR3, 45 bases in frame from the first base. V is cut by 2 bases and J by 1 base, and the space between the germline ends is 12 bases.